Listed below are T cell receptor beta chains from one sample, sequenced in a study of STAT5B mutations in CD4+ large granular lymphocyte leukemia. Profiling relied on immunoSEQ multiplex PCR, and the TCRdb table lists in-frame clones only, not all of them. The profile shows about 40,000 clones, 70% to 85% of them singletons. The sample taken for sequencing was CD4+ T cells from blood buffy coats. The receptors stem from a human donor in good health. CDR3s include the opening cysteine and the closing phenylalanine or tryptophan. The order of the fields is CDR3 protein, D gene, V gene. A D gene is named only where the DNA matches it firmly.

CASSRSGTGFYEQFF TRBD1 TRBV16
CASSPGGASEPQHF NA TRBV6-4
CASLETSNQPQHF NA TRBV12-5
CASSMRTGGYGELFF TRBD1 TRBV11-2
CASSSHSSGRAHEQYF TRBD2 TRBV11-2
CASSQEGTGDQPQHF TRBD1 TRBV4-2
CASSPRARSAYEQYF NA TRBV18
CASSSTQASTDTQYF NA TRBV19
CASSAQPGQGSEAFF TRBD1 TRBV5-1
CASSLGRVYGYTF NA TRBV28
CAITPGVNQPQHF NA TRBV10-3
CASSGRGGNQPQHF NA TRBV2